These 19 T cell receptor beta chains were all obtained from the same sample, sequenced in a study of blood T cell repertoires in COVID-19. TCRdb's copy holds only in-frame clones and misses some; the assay was immunoSEQ multiplex PCR. Here the sample spans about 110,000 clones, 88% being singletons. Sequenced sample: peripheral blood. These receptors came from a human donor in a cohort sampled during active COVID-19.

CDR3 DNA sequence: TGTGCCAGCTCACCACTCCCAGCGGTCACAGATACGCAGTATTTT. Translation gives CASSPLPAVTDTQYF. The V and J genes are TRBV18 and TRBJ2-3; TRBD2 is a possible D gene (5 bases). CDR1 and CDR2 (germline): KGHSH, LQKENI. The CDR3 runs to 15 residues. Deletions cut 1 base from V and 2 bases from J, with 10 bases between.

The chain couples TRBV24-1 to TRBJ2-3; D unclear. The germline V gene has CDR1 KGHDR and CDR2 SFDVKD. V lost 1 base and J 5 bases, leaving 12 bases between the germline ends. There are 15 residues in the CDR3. The CDR3 DNA sequence: TGTGCCACCAGTGATTTACCCCCGGGTTTAGATACGCAGTATTTT. Its protein product is CATSDLPPGLDTQYF.

V is TRBV5-1 and J is TRBJ1-4, with D maybe TRBD1 (6 bases). V was cut by 2 bases and J by 3 bases, with 8 bases left in between. Germline loops: CDR1 SGHRS, CDR2 YFSETQ. The CDR3 sequence is 14 residues long. CDR3 DNA: TGCGCCAGCAGCTTACCAGGGGCTAATGAAAAACTGTTTTTT. Encoded protein: CASSLPGANEKLFF.

The V call is TRBV3-1 (or the pseudogene TRBV3-2), the J call TRBJ1-4, with D unresolved. Germline V gene lookup returns CDR1 LGHDT and CDR2 YNNKEL (reference sequence). This CDR3 contains 15 residues. Trimming stripped 5 bases from V and 6 bases from J, with 16 bases between. The CDR3 here is CASSFTGVADEKLFF. The CDR3 DNA reads TGTGCCAGCAGCTTCACCGGGGTCGCGGATGAAAAACTGTTTTTT.

This clone was observed a single time. The gene calls are TRBV6-6 and TRBJ1-5, with no clear D. This CDR3 comprises 14 residues. V was trimmed by 8 bases and J by 0 bases, leaving 11 bases between them. Looked up from germline, CDR1 is MNHNY and CDR2 is SVGAGI (reference sequence). CDR3 in DNA: TGTGCCAGCCTCGGTTCTAATAGCAATCAGCCCCAGCATTTT. Protein product: CASLGSNSNQPQHF.

This clone has only one observation. The chain links TRBV24-1 to TRBJ1-4, with D possibly matching TRBD1 (5 bases). CDR3 length: 19 amino acids. Looked up from germline, CDR1 is KGHDR and CDR2 is SFDVKD. The V and J ends lost 3 bases and 0 bases respectively, with 19 bases between them. The CDR3 loop reads CATSDGAKRGGPTNEKLFF. As DNA, the CDR3 is TGTGCCACCAGTGATGGGGCGAAAAGGGGCGGACCAACTAATGAAAAACTGTTTTTT.

The genes are TRBV4-1 and TRBJ2-3; 8 bases are a match to TRBD1. The CDR3 loop spans 14 amino acids. CDR1 MGHRA and CDR2 YSYEKL come from the germline V gene. V lost 3 bases to trimming and J lost 7 bases; unmatched junction nucleotides: 6. The CDR3 sequence is CASSHLTGGNTQYF. CDR3 in DNA: TGCGCCAGCAGCCATCTTACAGGGGGTAATACGCAGTATTTT.

The chain combines TRBV6-5 with TRBJ2-7; D might be TRBD2 (7 bases). This CDR3 has 13 amino acids. Germline assignment: CDR1 MNHEY and CDR2 SVGAGI. Trimming removed 8 bases at V and 3 bases at J, with 14 bases between. The CDR3 sequence: CASGGASYYEQYF. The CDR3 DNA follows: TGTGCCAGCGGGGGGGCATCTTACTACGAGCAGTACTTC.

The chain carries TRBV5-6 and TRBJ1-6; 7 bases align to TRBD1. The CDR3 contains 15 residues. Germline CDR1 is SGHDT and CDR2 is YYEEEE. Unmatched junction bases numbered 6, after V lost 4 bases and J lost 5 bases. The CDR3 sequence is CASSRLDRDNSPLHF. The CDR3 coding sequence is TGTGCCAGCAGCCGCCTCGACAGGGATAATTCACCCCTCCACTTT.

CDR3 nucleotides: TGCGCCAGCAGCTTTGACGCGACTATAAACACTGAAGCTTTCTTT. The encoded protein is CASSFDATINTEAFF. V usage is TRBV5-1 and J usage is TRBJ1-1; D gene ambiguous. This CDR3 is 15 amino acids long. V was trimmed by 2 bases and J by 2 bases, leaving 13 bases between them. The V gene's germline CDR1 is SGHRS and CDR2 YFSETQ.

The chain links TRBV21-1 to TRBJ1-4; no check of the table's D call, TRBD1, against the DNA was made. TRBV21-1 is given as a pseudogene. CDR3 size: 18 residues. CDR3 sequence reads: CASEQGVADSPTNEKLFF. CDR3 DNA: TGTGCCAGCGAACAGGGAGTGGCCGATAGTCCAACTAATGAAAAACTGTTTTTT.

This chain uses TRBV27 with TRBJ2-7; 8 bases map to TRBD2. This CDR3 is 17 amino acids long. Per the germline V gene, CDR1 is MNHEY and CDR2 is SMNVEV (reference sequence). Losses at the gene ends were 3 bases for V and 1 base for J; bases not matched to a gene: 11. CDR3 protein: CASSFLHAGGISYEQYF. CDR3 sequence (DNA): TGTGCCAGCAGTTTCCTTCATGCGGGAGGTATTTCCTACGAGCAGTACTTC.

The rearrangement joins TRBV5-6 to TRBJ1-2; 7 positions match TRBD1. The CDR3 has 15 residues. In germline, CDR1 is SGHDT, CDR2 YYEEEE. With 4 bases clipped from V and 2 bases from J, the junction kept 8 bases outside the gene matches. Written as DNA, the CDR3 is TGTGCCAGCAGCCCAAGACCACAGGGGAACTATGGCTACACCTTC. This sequence encodes CASSPRPQGNYGYTF.

The V and J genes are TRBV27 and TRBJ1-6; D uncertain. The ends were cut back, 7 bases at V and 10 bases at J, with 17 bases in the middle. The CDR3 is 14 residues long. Germline V gene lookup returns CDR1 MNHEY and CDR2 SMNVEV (reference sequence). CDR3 in DNA: TGTGCCAGCACCCCCCGGGTAGCGATCTCACCCCTCCACTTT. Protein sequence: CASTPRVAISPLHF.

Only one count was recorded for this clone. The chain joins TRBV11-3 to TRBJ2-5, with D possibly being TRBD1 (6 bases). Germline V gene lookup returns CDR1 SGHNT and CDR2 YENEEA. The CDR3 contains 13 residues. V shed 5 bases and J shed 1 base, with 8 bases lying between them. CDR3 region: CASSRTVQETQYF. CDR3 nucleotides: TGTGCCAGCAGCCGGACAGTCCAAGAGACCCAGTACTTC.

The CDR3 reads CASSLRGITYEQYF. CDR3 DNA: TGTGCCAGCAGCCTCAGGGGAATTACCTACGAGCAGTACTTC. This rearrangement joins TRBV27 to TRBJ2-7; perhaps TRBD1 as D (6 bases). This CDR3 is 14 amino acids long. Trimming cost V 6 bases and J 2 bases, with 14 bases left between them. CDR1 and CDR2 from the germline V gene are MNHEY and SMNVEV (reference sequence).

The chain combines TRBV15 with TRBJ1-6, with a weak D call TRBD1 (5 bases). V lost 1 base and J lost 9, with 13 bases in between. The CDR3 is 15 amino acids. Germline CDR1 reads LNHNV; CDR2 reads YYDKDF (reference sequence). The CDR3, as DNA: TGTGCCACCAGCAGAGCCTTGGCAGGGATTTCACCCCTCCACTTT. It specifies CATSRALAGISPLHF.

This clone was detected once. The chain carries TRBV9 and TRBJ2-1, with a possible D match to TRBD2 (6 bases). Germline V gives CDR1 SGDLS, CDR2 YYNGEE. V lost 0 bases and J 2 bases, leaving 9 bases between the germline ends. The CDR3 consists of 15 residues. The CDR3 nucleotides read TGTGCCAGCAGCGTAGAAGGGACTGCCTACAATGAGCAGTTCTTC. Translated: CASSVEGTAYNEQFF.

The gene calls are TRBV2 and TRBJ1-3; D is possibly TRBD1 (6 bases). With 8 bases removed from V and 3 bases from J, the gap between germline ends came to 11 bases. This CDR3 region has 13 residues. The germline CDR1 and CDR2 sequences are SNHLY and FYNNEI. CDR3 loop: CASGGRGGNTIYF. DNA of the CDR3: TGTGCCAGCGGGGGCAGAGGTGGAAACACCATATATTTT.